The 29 T cell receptor beta chains listed next were all sequenced from one sample in a study of shared clonotypes between healthy human individuals. Generated by immunoSEQ multiplex PCR, the TCRdb table keeps only in-frame clones and is missing some. This table holds almost 700,000 clones, 92% found once. CD45RO-negative, CCR7-selected cells formed the naive CD8 fraction, which excluded terminally differentiated effector memory CD45RA+ cells. Sequences were obtained from naive CD8+ T cells sorted from blood. The origin of the receptors is a man under 40 in good health.

The chain couples TRBV5-3 to TRBJ2-5, with 7 bases lining up with TRBD1. TRBV5-3 is annotated as an ORF whose role is uncertain. V trimming: 4 bases; J trimming: 5 bases; junction bases outside the gene matches: 11. This CDR3 is 15 amino acids long. The CDR3 DNA reads TGTGCCAGAAGCACGCAACAGGGGAAAATGGAGACCCAGTACTTC. It is translated as CARSTQQGKMETQYF.

The chain employs TRBV28 and TRBJ1-1; no clear D. With 6 bases removed from V and 0 bases from J, the gap between germline ends came to 17 bases. The CDR3 has 16 amino acids. Germline assignment: CDR1 MDHEN and CDR2 SYDVKM. CDR3 protein: CASRTRASAMNTEAFF. The CDR3 bases are TGTGCCAGCAGAACCCGGGCGTCCGCAATGAACACTGAAGCTTTCTTT. Combining the CDR3 with reference TRBV28 and TRBJ1-1 gives the whole variable domain DVKVTQSSRYLVKRTGEKVFLECVQDMDHENMFWYRQDPGLGLRLIYFSYDVKMKEKGDIPEGYSVSREKKERFSLILESASTNQTSMYLCASRTRASAMNTEAFFGQGTRLTVV.

The rearrangement links TRBV25-1 to TRBJ2-3; 11 nucleotides agree with TRBD2. Trimming removed 3 bases from V and 3 bases from J; junction bases left unmatched: 5. This CDR3 is 16 amino acids long. The germline V gene encodes CDR1 MGHDK and CDR2 SYGVNS. CDR3 region: CASSETSGTATDTQYF. The CDR3, as DNA: TGTGCCAGCAGTGAGACTAGCGGGACCGCGACAGATACGCAGTATTTT.

The CDR3 is CASTRTSLYNEQFF. The CDR3 DNA reads TGTGCCAGCACCCGGACTAGCTTGTACAATGAGCAGTTCTTC. The V gene is TRBV7-2, the J gene TRBJ2-1, with 8 bases fitting TRBD2. V lost 7 bases, J lost 4 bases, and 6 bases stayed unmatched. CDR1 is SGHTA and CDR2 is FQGNSA in the germline V gene. This CDR3 has 14 residues.

The CDR3 coding sequence is TGTGCCAGCAGTTTATGGTTAAGTACCGGGGAGCTGTTTTTT. It codes for CASSLWLSTGELFF. The V gene is TRBV27, the J gene TRBJ2-2; D unclear. From germline, CDR1 is MNHEY and CDR2 SMNVEV (reference sequence). The CDR3 runs to 14 residues. V was pared by 1 base and J by 5 bases, with 8 bases between.

This chain uses TRBV27 with TRBJ2-7; D call uncertain. V was cut by 0 bases and J by 3 bases, with 6 bases left in between. Looked up from germline, CDR1 is MNHEY and CDR2 is SMNVEV (reference sequence). The CDR3 contains 13 residues. The CDR3: CASSLSRNYEQYF. The CDR3 nucleotides read TGTGCCAGCAGTTTATCCCGGAACTACGAGCAGTACTTC.

This chain connects TRBV7-6 to TRBJ1-1; weak D call: TRBD1 (6 bases). Trimming removed 5 bases at V and 2 bases at J, with 21 bases between. CDR3 length equals 17 residues. Germline V CDR1 and CDR2: SGHVS, FNYEAQ. CDR3 in DNA: TGTGCCAGCAGCGAGACAGTCCACAGGGACCGAAACACTGAAGCTTTCTTT. Protein sequence: CASSETVHRDRNTEAFF.

This clone has just one count. The V call is TRBV7-9, the J call TRBJ2-2; TRBD2 aligns across 10 bases. Germline assignment: CDR1 SEHNR and CDR2 FQNEAQ (reference sequence). Trimming removed 2 bases from V and 7 bases from J; junction bases left unmatched: 4. This CDR3 is built from 15 residues. The CDR3 loop is CASSLLAGVGGELFF. The CDR3 DNA reads TGTGCCAGCAGCTTACTAGCGGGAGTCGGCGGGGAGCTGTTTTTT.

The chain combines TRBV28 with TRBJ2-5, with TRBD1 matching over 7 bases. The germline gives CDR1 MDHEN, CDR2 SYDVKM. The CDR3 is made up of 14 amino acids. The V segment lost 8 bases and the J segment 5 bases; nucleotides outside the gene matches: 11. In DNA, the CDR3 is TGTGCCAGCCTCGACCCGACAGGGTGGGAGACCCAGTACTTC. It encodes CASLDPTGWETQYF.

The chain links TRBV30 to TRBJ2-7; TRBD1 matches at 10 bases. Per the germline V gene, CDR1 is GTSNPN and CDR2 is SVGIG (reference sequence). Losses at the gene ends were 0 bases for V and 3 bases for J; bases not matched to a gene: 2. This CDR3 contains 14 residues. Here the CDR3 reads CAWSVGQGVYEQYF. CDR3 in DNA: TGTGCCTGGAGTGTCGGACAGGGGGTCTACGAGCAGTACTTC.

The V and J genes are TRBV6-1 and TRBJ2-7, with D possibly matching TRBD2 (6 bases). With 1 base removed from V and 3 bases from J, the gap between germline ends came to 10 bases. The germline V gene has CDR1 MNHNS and CDR2 SASEGT. This CDR3 is 14 amino acids long. CDR3 sequence reads: CASSEVGGYYEQYF. DNA of the CDR3: TGTGCCAGCAGTGAAGTGGGAGGATACTACGAGCAGTACTTC.

This clone was counted between two and nine times. Other DNA sequences from this sample encode an identical CDR3 as well. The V call is TRBV27, the J call TRBJ1-1, with D unresolved. The CDR3 runs to 13 residues. Deletions cut 3 bases from V and 0 bases from J, with 5 bases between. The germline gives CDR1 MNHEY, CDR2 SMNVEV (reference sequence). The CDR3 here is CASSFRVNTEAFF. The DNA for the CDR3 is TGTGCCAGCAGTTTTAGGGTGAACACTGAAGCTTTCTTT.

In this sample, this clone turned up once. The CDR3 nucleotides are TGCGCCAGCAGCTCTGAACGGGGAACCCAGTACTTC. This codes for CASSSERGTQYF. This chain joins TRBV5-1 and TRBJ2-5; D may be TRBD2 (5 bases). Germline V gives CDR1 SGHRS, CDR2 YFSETQ. The CDR3 loop spans 12 amino acids. V gave up 3 bases and J gave up 8 bases, with 11 bases separating them. Looking up the rest from reference TRBV5-1 and TRBJ2-5 gives the full variable domain: KAGVTQTPRYLIKTRGQQVTLSCSPISGHRSVSWYQQTPGQGLQFLFEYFSETQRNKGNFPGRFSGRQFSNSRSEMNVSTLELGDSALYLCASSSERGTQYFGPGTRLLVL.

This chain connects TRBV30 to TRBJ2-7, with D unresolved. The CDR3 sequence is 12 residues long. Trimming stripped 0 bases from V and 3 bases from J, with 6 bases between. Germline V gene sequence: CDR1 GTSNPN, CDR2 SVGIG (reference sequence). The CDR3 loop reads CAWSVSIYEQYF. The CDR3 DNA sequence: TGTGCCTGGAGTGTAAGTATCTACGAGCAGTACTTC.

J is TRBJ2-1 and V is TRBV15; no firm D call. The V gene lost 1 base and the J gene lost 8 bases, with 3 bases spanning the gap. The CDR3 is made up of 11 amino acids. From germline, CDR1 is LNHNV and CDR2 YYDKDF (reference sequence). The CDR3 is CATSRAHEQFF. DNA of the CDR3: TGTGCCACCAGCAGAGCCCATGAGCAGTTCTTC.

Only one count was recorded for this clone. The rearrangement links TRBV27 to TRBJ2-7; 8 bases align to TRBD2. The CDR3 loop spans 17 amino acids. Germline-derived CDR1 and CDR2 are MNHEY and SMNVEV (reference sequence). V gave up 3 bases and J gave up 4 bases; unmatched junction bases: 14. The CDR3 loop reads CASSLGPSKRGIYEQYF. CDR3 coding DNA: TGTGCCAGCAGTTTGGGTCCCTCGAAGCGGGGGATATACGAGCAGTACTTC.

V is TRBV27 and J is TRBJ1-1; perhaps TRBD1 as D (6 bases). This CDR3 region has 14 residues. V lost 7 bases and J 0 bases, leaving 12 bases between the germline ends. Germline assignment: CDR1 MNHEY and CDR2 SMNVEV (reference sequence). CDR3 bases: TGTGCCAGCAACCCGGACAGTATGAACACTGAAGCTTTCTTT. It specifies CASNPDSMNTEAFF.

The chain links TRBV28 to TRBJ1-5; TRBD1 aligns across 7 bases. This CDR3 comprises 17 residues. The germline V gene encodes CDR1 MDHEN and CDR2 SYDVKM. Unmatched junction bases numbered 17, after V lost 8 bases and J lost 4 bases. The CDR3 is CASVFGQAQIQNQPQHF. CDR3 DNA: TGTGCCAGCGTTTTTGGACAGGCGCAAATCCAGAATCAGCCCCAGCATTTT.

The gene calls are TRBV6-1 and TRBJ1-5; no definite D call. Germline CDR1 and CDR2: MNHNS and SASEGT. The CDR3 sequence is 13 residues long. The V end lost 7 bases, the J end lost 2 bases, and 9 bases lay between the germline ends. The CDR3 nucleotides read TGTGCCAGCACACCTCGGGGCAATCAGCCCCAGCATTTT. It yields the protein CASTPRGNQPQHF.

The J gene is TRBJ2-1, the V gene TRBV15; D may be TRBD2 (6 bases). The CDR3 sequence is 15 residues long. In germline, CDR1 is LNHNV, CDR2 YYDKDF (reference sequence). The V end was cut by 0 bases, the J end by 5 bases, with 11 bases between. CDR3 bases: TGTGCCACCAGCAGAGAAACTAGCATCCACAATGAGCAGTTCTTC. As protein: CATSRETSIHNEQFF. Supplemented by reference TRBV15 and TRBJ2-1, the full variable domain reads DAMVIQNPRYQVTQFGKPVTLSCSQTLNHNVMYWYQQKSSQAPKLLFHYYDKDFNNEADTPDNFQSRRPNTSFCFLDIRSPGLGDTAMYLCATSRETSIHNEQFFGPGTRLTVL.

The chain links TRBV5-4 to TRBJ2-1, with 11 bases identical to TRBD2. CDR3 length: 15 amino acids. CDR1 and CDR2 (germline): SGHNT, YYREEE (reference sequence). V dropped 4 bases and J dropped 3; count of bases not matched to a gene: 3. The CDR3 reads CASSEGTSGYNEQFF. DNA of the CDR3: TGTGCCAGCAGCGAAGGGACTAGCGGCTACAATGAGCAGTTCTTC.

V usage is TRBV7-2 and J usage is TRBJ2-2; D not resolved. The germline V and J ends were trimmed by 4 bases and 8 bases, with 8 bases remaining between them. This CDR3 has 12 residues. Germline values: CDR1 SGHTA, CDR2 FQGNSA. CDR3 sequence (DNA): TGTGCCAGCAGCTATTTAAATGGGGAGCTGTTTTTT. This sequence encodes CASSYLNGELFF.

The chain is built from TRBV28 and TRBJ1-1; D call uncertain. The CDR3 has 15 amino acids. From germline, CDR1 is MDHEN and CDR2 SYDVKM. V lost 3 bases, J lost 0 bases, and 11 bases lay in between. Written as DNA, the CDR3 is TGTGCCAGCAGTTTTTTGGGCAAACTGAACACTGAAGCTTTCTTT. It encodes CASSFLGKLNTEAFF.

The chain couples TRBV18 to TRBJ1-1; possibly TRBD1 for D (6 bases). In germline, CDR1 is KGHSH, CDR2 LQKENI. V lost 7 bases and J 2 bases, leaving 8 bases between the germline ends. The CDR3 is 12 amino acids. The CDR3 spells CASLGTNTEAFF. The DNA for the CDR3 is TGTGCCAGCTTGGGGACAAACACTGAAGCTTTCTTT.

This clone was detected a few times. The rearrangement joins TRBV4-2 to TRBJ1-1, with D uncertain. The CDR3 has 16 residues. Germline CDR1 LGHNA, CDR2 YNFKEQ. The germline V and J ends were trimmed by 1 base and 4 bases, with 16 bases remaining between them. CDR3 DNA sequence: TGTGCCAGCAGCCAAGGGTTTGGGGATATTGTCACTGAAGCTTTCTTT. This sequence encodes CASSQGFGDIVTEAFF.

A remark on this clone: Additional DNA sequences in this sample encode the identical CDR3. J is TRBJ2-3 and V is TRBV5-1; the D gene is possibly TRBD2 (6 bases). CDR3 length: 14 residues. Deletions cut 4 bases from V and 1 base from J, with 10 bases between. Germline V gives CDR1 SGHRS, CDR2 YFSETQ. For the CDR3, the DNA is TGCGCCAGCAGCCTGTGGGGGGGCACAGATACGCAGTATTTT. This codes for CASSLWGGTDTQYF.

This clone was observed a single time. The DNA for the CDR3 is TGTGCCAGCAGCTCCCCCATCGACGGAGCCACCTACGAGCAGTACTTC. Its protein is CASSSPIDGATYEQYF. The gene calls are TRBV7-9 and TRBJ2-7; D not certain. Germline CDR1 reads SEHNR; CDR2 reads FQNEAQ (reference sequence). CDR3 length: 16 residues. Trimming left V 4 bases short and J 2 bases short, with 18 bases between.

The chain joins TRBV5-4 to TRBJ2-1; D possibly corresponds to TRBD1 (6 bases). Germline V gene sequence: CDR1 SGHNT, CDR2 YYREEE (reference sequence). The germline V and J ends were trimmed by 3 bases and 5 bases, with 15 bases remaining between them. This CDR3 is built from 15 residues. The CDR3 DNA reads TGTGCCAGCAGCTCCCCCGGGACACCAGACAATGAGCAGTTCTTC. This encodes CASSSPGTPDNEQFF.

The chain joins TRBV28 to TRBJ2-2; D possibly corresponds to TRBD2 (6 bases). The CDR3 length is 13 residues. Trimming stripped 6 bases from V and 6 bases from J, with 11 bases between. CDR1 is MDHEN, CDR2 SYDVKM, per germline. The CDR3 DNA reads TGTGCCAGCAGAGTCGGGGGTGCCGGGGAGCTGTTTTTT. It codes for CASRVGGAGELFF. Supplemented by reference TRBV28 and TRBJ2-2, the full variable domain reads DVKVTQSSRYLVKRTGEKVFLECVQDMDHENMFWYRQDPGLGLRLIYFSYDVKMKEKGDIPEGYSVSREKKERFSLILESASTNQTSMYLCASRVGGAGELFFGEGSRLTVL.